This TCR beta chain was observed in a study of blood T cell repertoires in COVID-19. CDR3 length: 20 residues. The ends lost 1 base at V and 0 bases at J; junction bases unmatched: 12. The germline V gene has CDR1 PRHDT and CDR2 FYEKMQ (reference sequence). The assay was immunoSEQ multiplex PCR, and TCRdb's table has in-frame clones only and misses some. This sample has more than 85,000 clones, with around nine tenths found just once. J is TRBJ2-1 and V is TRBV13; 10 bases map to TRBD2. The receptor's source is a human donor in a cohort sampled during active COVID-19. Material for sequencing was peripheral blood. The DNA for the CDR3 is TGTGCCAGCAGCTTAGAGGGACAGTCTAGCGGGGGATACTCCTACAATGAGCAGTTCTTC. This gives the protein CASSLEGQSSGGYSYNEQFF.